This paragraph reports one T cell receptor (beta chain). This clonotype was seen at least ten times. There is no known antigen for this receptor. No qualities accompany the bases; no much larger clone lies one base away. Libraries came from PCR. The listed sequencing device is Illumina HiSeq 2500. To normalize quantification of the TCRbeta repertoire, the TCR libraries were built with molecular barcoding that relied on unique molecular identifiers. In-frame beta chains were kept once TCRdb had trimmed the public reads at Q25 with fastp and called clones with MiXCR. Merged by CDR3 protein, the rows form single entries marked with the most common genes and DNA. The sample data list roughly 590,000 distinct CDR3 sequences, and around 17% of these were observed just once. 1.1% of the sample is in the top ten clones. This sample is drawn from a study of T-cell reconstitution after alpha-beta-depleted transplantation in children (dated by TCRdb to the mid-2010s). For context, the study as a whole: Using TCR repertoire profiling, the study quantitatively followed how T-cell immune reconstitution unfolded in children after TCRalphabeta/CD19-depleted allogeneic hematopoietic cell transplantation.

The material sequenced was PBMCs from the stem cell graft donor, taken from the stem cell graft. This TCR was recovered from a human donor who donated a stem cell graft to a child with acute myeloid leukemia.

CDR3 loop: CSAGESNQPQHF. At the DNA level, the sequence is TGCAGTGCGGGGGAAAGCAATCAGCCCCAGCATTTT. The chain is encoded by TRBV20-1 joined to TRBJ1-5, with a weak D call of TRBD1 (5 bases match). According to the germline V gene (reference sequence), CDR1 reads DFQATT and CDR2 reads SNEGSKA. V loses 6 bases, J loses 1 base, and the germline ends lie 7 bases apart. Spanning cysteine to phenylalanine, the CDR3 consists of 12 amino acids. The only DNA kept is the CDR3, 36 bases in frame from the first base.